This TCR beta chain was captured by sequencing in a study of blood T cell repertoires in COVID-19. Overall study context: Acute and convalescent COVID-19 samples came from the United States, Italy and Spain.

Per the authors' pipeline: Estimation of nucleated cell counts was performed using reference gene primer amplification. Generated by immunoSEQ multiplex PCR, the TCRdb table keeps only in-frame clones and is missing some. The V and J calls and clone size were taken over from that table, and D and trimming were inferred from the DNA. In the table there are around 26,000 clones, around nine tenths of which are singletons. V lost 3 bases and J 0 bases, leaving 10 bases between the germline ends. This CDR3 contains 15 residues. CDR1 is MDHEN, CDR2 SYDVKM, per germline. The TCR sequence derives from a man between 65 and 80 years old with active COVID-19. This sequence joins TRBV28 and TRBJ2-3; D call uncertain. The specimen was peripheral blood. The CDR3, as DNA: TGTGCCAGCAGTTTCCTTGGCTCAAGCACAGATACGCAGTATTTT. It specifies CASSFLGSSTDTQYF.